One T cell receptor (beta chain) is described in this entry. Its antigen has not been determined. Base-call qualities are not available, and no considerably larger clone is one nucleotide away. CDR1 and CDR2 are read off the germline V gene as SGHNT and YENEEA. V loses 5 bases of germline sequence and J loses 5 bases, and the interval between the two ends is 17 bases. Reading from cysteine to phenylalanine, the CDR3 counts 15 amino acids. Only the CDR3 DNA is retained, 45 bases long and in frame from the first base. The method was the immunoSEQ multiplex PCR assay. Adaptive Biotechnologies performed TCRbeta CDR3 sequencing at survey depth and reported CDR3 sequences, V/J genes, productive frequency, and template counts. Amplification of TCR beta CDR3 regions started from genomic DNA instead of RNA. The authors' analysis ran thus. Jensen-Shannon divergence was used to quantify pairwise repertoire overlap between tissues, with a value of 1 meaning complete divergence and a value of 0 meaning identical repertoires. Based on pairwise JSD values, tissues were grouped by single-linkage agglomerative hierarchical clustering, and the results were shown as dendrograms. GLIPH2 was applied to all patient samples using simulation_depth 1000, kmer_min_depth 3, and cdr3_length_cutoff 8, and only groups with more than two unique CDR3s were retained. In a standardized tissue-overlap score, Jaccard GLIPH-group overlap across patients was extrapolated to a standard repertoire size of 1000 clones. Linear mixed-effect models, with tissue as a fixed effect and individual as a random effect, were used to test how diversity related to clinical or experimental variables. The immuneACCESS repertoire file appears here via TCRdb, limited to in-frame rearrangements. These files lack a portion of the clones; in checked studies, under half of the deficit traces to unresolved V genes, and the cause of the others is not known. The V and J calls and clone size were taken over from that table, and D and trimming were inferred from the DNA. The sample contains about 26,000 clones, about 90% of them found a single time. The ten largest clones represent approximately 2% of the sample.

The time point tag for this specimen amounts to: recipient (host-origin) PBMCs collected before allo-HCT. This specimen belongs to a study of tissue T cells after allogeneic stem cell transplantation (dated 2022 in TCRdb). A note on the overall study: Over a roughly three-year period, roughly seven adult allo-HCT recipients who had steroid-refractory GVHD were prospectively enrolled in a research-autopsy study. All GVHD patients received grafts from donors, four unmodified and three CD34-selected to deplete T cells. All GVHD patients had gastrointestinal GVHD and received several lines of GVHD-directed therapy; 4 or 5 also had skin involvement. The human arm was a prospective observational study without blinding or randomization. The study profiled TCR beta repertoires in many tissues obtained from research autopsies of patients with and without GVHD, and also in mouse models of GVHD. For viably preserved blood and marrow, CD3+ T cells were flow-sorted when cell numbers permitted, and smaller samples went directly to DNA extraction.

On the study overall, not on this receptor specifically: The patient cohort was small and clinically heterogeneous, and sampling depth was acknowledged as a limitation. Blood and spleen T cells captured only a limited portion of the TCR repertoire detected in tissues, in both patients and mice. Within patients, how anatomically similar tissues were was a major factor shaping TCR repertoire composition, regardless of disease or transplant status. The study did not determine which tissue TCRs were alloreactive or antigen-specific, and some clones might have been persisting host cells. Only a few T cell clones appeared in more than one patient, yet motif-based clustering showed tissue-specific repertoire signatures that were shared between patients.

This specimen consisted of blood, obtained before transplantation. This receptor chain uses TRBV11-3 and TRBJ2-3; perhaps TRBD1 is the D gene, with 6 bases matching. The sequence was collected from a male donor aged 60 or older who later had graft-versus-host disease after an allogeneic stem cell transplant. The DNA reads as follows: TGTGCCAGCAGCCCCGGGACAACGTCCATAGATACGCAGTATTTT. Its product reads: CASSPGTTSIDTQYF.